This is a list of T cell receptor beta chains from one sample in a study of cytotoxic CD8 clonotypes in ibrutinib-treated CLL. Data came from immunoSEQ multiplex PCR; TCRdb stores just in-frame clones and leaves some out. The sample consists of some 7,800 clones, roughly 84% of them appearing once. This sample comprised PBMCs, obtained before ibrutinib treatment. The source of these receptors is a human donor with chronic lymphocytic leukemia. Each CDR3 is given with its conserved first and last residue. The D gene is left open where the match is weak. For some rows the clone size is stated as once, few or many, or as a class when expanded; others skip it.

CDR3 DNA | CDR3 protein | D gene | clone size | J gene | CDR3 length | V gene
TGTGCCAGCAAAAGTAGCGGGAGGGCCCCTCGTTGGGAGCAGTTCTTC | CASKSSGRAPRWEQFF | TRBD2 | - | TRBJ2-1 | 16 | TRBV28
TGCGCCAGCAGCTCCGGGACTAGCGGGAGGGCCTACGAGCAGTACTTC | CASSSGTSGRAYEQYF | TRBD2 | - | TRBJ2-7 | 16 | TRBV5-1
TGTGCCAGTAGTATCGGGGGGTCAGGGCAGCCCCAGCATTTT | CASSIGGSGQPQHF | - | few | TRBJ1-5 | 14 | TRBV19
TGTGCCAGCTCACCCGGGGATCGTAATGAGCAGTTCTTC | CASSPGDRNEQFF | - | - | TRBJ2-1 | 13 | TRBV18
TGTGCCAGCAGCTTAAATCAGGGGAGCTCCTACGAGCAGTACTTC | CASSLNQGSSYEQYF | - | - | TRBJ2-7 | 15 | TRBV11-1
TGTGCCAGCGTGAGGCATTCGAACACTGAAGCTTTCTTT | CASVRHSNTEAFF | - | - | TRBJ1-1 | 13 | TRBV6-6
TGTGCCAGCAAGCCCCGGTCTAGAGGGAGCACTGAAGCTTTCTTT | CASKPRSRGSTEAFF | - | - | TRBJ1-1 | 15 | TRBV11-1
TGTGCCAGCAGCTTAGGTCAGGCTTCCTCCTACGAGCAGTACTTC | CASSLGQASSYEQYF | - | once | TRBJ2-7 | 15 | TRBV7-2
TGTGCCAGCAGCAGGGGGCCCTACAATGAGCAGTTCTTC | CASSRGPYNEQFF | - | - | TRBJ2-1 | 13 | TRBV21-1
TGTGCCAGCAGTTTGACTCTAACGCAGTATTTT | CASSLTLTQYF | - | - | TRBJ2-3 | 11 | TRBV28
TGTGCCAGCAGCGTGAGTCAGGGCCAAGAGACCCAGTACTTC | CASSVSQGQETQYF | - | once | TRBJ2-5 | 14 | TRBV9
TGTGCCTGGAGGCAGGGACAGGCTGGAAACACCATATATTTT | CAWRQGQAGNTIYF | TRBD1 | - | TRBJ1-3 | 14 | TRBV30
TGTGCCAGTAGTGGACTCGGACAGGGGAGGAATTCACCCCTCCACTTT | CASSGLGQGRNSPLHF | TRBD1 | - | TRBJ1-6 | 16 | TRBV19
TGTGCCAGCAGGCCGAATAATTCACCCCTCCACTTT | CASRPNNSPLHF | - | - | TRBJ1-6 | 12 | TRBV27
TGTGCCAGTCAGGGGCTAGGTGAGCAGTTCTTC | CASQGLGEQFF | - | once | TRBJ2-1 | 11 | TRBV27
TGTGCCAGCTGGGGGAGGGATGGCTACACCTTC | CASWGRDGYTF | - | - | TRBJ1-2 | 11 | TRBV7-2
TGTGCCAGCAGCCCGACTGGCTCGGTCCCTAATGAGCAGTTCTTC | CASSPTGSVPNEQFF | - | - | TRBJ2-1 | 15 | TRBV7-3
TGTGCCAGCAGCTTGGCAGTTAGCTCTGGGGCCAACGTCCTGACTTTC | CASSLAVSSGANVLTF | - | - | TRBJ2-6 | 16 | TRBV5-6
TGTGCCAGCAGTCCCGGGGACCGGAGAAATAATGAAAAACTGTTTTTT | CASSPGDRRNNEKLFF | - | - | TRBJ1-4 | 16 | TRBV28
TGTGCCAGCTCACCAACCGGCTACGAGCAGTACTTC | CASSPTGYEQYF | - | once | TRBJ2-7 | 12 | TRBV18
TGTGCCAGCAGCTCCGCCGGGGCTTGGATCCAGTACTTC | CASSSAGAWIQYF | - | - | TRBJ2-5 | 13 | TRBV7-9
TGCGCCAGCAGCTCTACTAGCGGAGGGGATACGCAGTATTTT | CASSSTSGGDTQYF | TRBD2 | few | TRBJ2-3 | 14 | TRBV5-1
TGCGCCAGCAGCCAATCCGACAGGGTGGGTCCCACAGATACGCAGTATTTT | CASSQSDRVGPTDTQYF | TRBD1 | - | TRBJ2-3 | 17 | TRBV4-3
TGTGCCAGCAGATTTATCAGGGGTTTTGGCAATGAGCAGTTCTTC | CASRFIRGFGNEQFF | - | - | TRBJ2-1 | 15 | TRBV28
TGTGCCAGTAACGAACCCTACACCTTC | CASNEPYTF | - | - | TRBJ1-2 | 9 | TRBV19
TGTGCCAGCAGCTTAGATAGCGGGGGGGCATCAGATACGCAGTATTTT | CASSLDSGGASDTQYF | TRBD2 | - | TRBJ2-3 | 16 | TRBV11-2
TGTGCCATCAGTCCAGGGAGCACTGAAGCTTTCTTT | CAISPGSTEAFF | - | - | TRBJ1-1 | 12 | TRBV10-3
TGTGCCAGCAGCCCGGGGACAGGGTCCTACGAGCAGTACTTC | CASSPGTGSYEQYF | TRBD1 | - | TRBJ2-7 | 14 | TRBV28
TGTGCCAGCAGTCTCCTGTACCAAGAGACCCAGTACTTC | CASSLLYQETQYF | - | - | TRBJ2-5 | 13 | TRBV27
TGTGCCAGCAGTTTCAGCGGGAGTAGGGGCACAGATACGCAGTATTTT | CASSFSGSRGTDTQYF | TRBD2 | once | TRBJ2-3 | 16 | TRBV6-5
TGTGCCAGCACCAGAGGTTCGGACTATGGGCAGGAGACCCAGTACTTC | CASTRGSDYGQETQYF | - | - | TRBJ2-5 | 16 | TRBV7-2
TGTGCTAGTGGAGTCTGGCCAAACACCGGGGAGCTGTTTTTT | CASGVWPNTGELFF | - | - | TRBJ2-2 | 14 | TRBV12-5
TGTGCCAGCTCACCGGGACAGGGGGCGCCCCTATATGAAAAACTGTTTTTT | CASSPGQGAPLYEKLFF | TRBD1 | - | TRBJ1-4 | 17 | TRBV18
TGTGCCAGCAGTGCATTAGAGGGGTCCCCCTACGAGCAGTACTTC | CASSALEGSPYEQYF | - | - | TRBJ2-7 | 15 | TRBV6-4
TGTGCCAGCAGGGTTGACAGGACCCTCTACAATGAGCAGTTCTTC | CASRVDRTLYNEQFF | - | - | TRBJ2-1 | 15 | TRBV2
TGTGCCAGCAGCCAAGTTAGCAGGACTAAGATTACAGATACGCAGTATTTT | CASSQVSRTKITDTQYF | - | few | TRBJ2-3 | 17 | TRBV4-2
TGTGCCAGCTCACCTACGGCCCGGGGGCGCCGCAGCACAGATACGCAGTATTTT | CASSPTARGRRSTDTQYF | - | few | TRBJ2-3 | 18 | TRBV18
TGTGCCAGCAGAATAATCTGCATCCTGGGGGCTTTCTTT | CASRIICILGAFF | - | - | TRBJ1-1 | 13 | TRBV11-3
TGTGCCAGCAGTTACTCCCCTCGGACAGGAGCCTACGAGCAGTACTTC | CASSYSPRTGAYEQYF | TRBD1 | - | TRBJ2-7 | 16 | TRBV6-5
TGTGCCAGCAGCCCCAAGGGACAGGGGCAAGAGACCCAGTACTTC | CASSPKGQGQETQYF | TRBD1 | - | TRBJ2-5 | 15 | TRBV7-3
TGTGCCAGCTCTTCAGCGGGAGGGCCGCTGAATGAGCAGTTCTTC | CASSSAGGPLNEQFF | TRBD2 | - | TRBJ2-1 | 15 | TRBV28
TGCGCCAGCAGCTTGTGGCAGGAGAACACCGGGGAGCTGTTTTTT | CASSLWQENTGELFF | - | - | TRBJ2-2 | 15 | TRBV5-1
TGTGCCAGTAGTATTTTCGGACAGGGTGGGGAACGCTATGGCTACACCTTC | CASSIFGQGGERYGYTF | TRBD1 | - | TRBJ1-2 | 17 | TRBV19
TGTGCCACCAGCAGACAAGGGTTGTACGAGCAGTACTTC | CATSRQGLYEQYF | - | - | TRBJ2-7 | 13 | TRBV15
TGTGCCAGCAGTGAACGGGGGACAGTCCCAATAAATAGCAATCAGCCCCAGCATTTT | CASSERGTVPINSNQPQHF | TRBD1 | - | TRBJ1-5 | 19 | TRBV6-4
TGTGCCAGTATTCCAGGCGTCTACGAGCATCCCCGGAGGTACTTC | CASIPGVYEHPRRYF | - | - | TRBJ2-7 | 15 | TRBV19
TGCGCCAGCACCCAAAGACTAGCGGGGAACACAGATACGCAGTATTTT | CASTQRLAGNTDTQYF | TRBD2 | - | TRBJ2-3 | 16 | TRBV4-1
TGTGCCAGCAGCTTTAAGACTAGAGTCTCCTACAATGAGCAGTTCTTC | CASSFKTRVSYNEQFF | - | - | TRBJ2-1 | 16 | TRBV7-2
TGTGCCAGCAGCTACCAGGGGGCCGGTCTTCTCTACGAGCAGTACTTC | CASSYQGAGLLYEQYF | TRBD1 | - | TRBJ2-7 | 16 | TRBV6-6
TGCGCCAGCACTGCCTCTAACAATGAGCAGTTCTTC | CASTASNNEQFF | - | few | TRBJ2-1 | 12 | TRBV5-1
TGTGCCATCAGTGAGCAGGGTAGTGAAAAACTGTTTTTT | CAISEQGSEKLFF | - | - | TRBJ1-4 | 13 | TRBV10-3
TGTGCCAGCAGTTTCCGGGGGATGTCCTACAATGAGCAGTTCTTC | CASSFRGMSYNEQFF | - | - | TRBJ2-1 | 15 | TRBV27
TGTGCCAGCAGCAAAGTGTCTGGGTACGAGCAGTACTTC | CASSKVSGYEQYF | - | - | TRBJ2-7 | 13 | TRBV11-2